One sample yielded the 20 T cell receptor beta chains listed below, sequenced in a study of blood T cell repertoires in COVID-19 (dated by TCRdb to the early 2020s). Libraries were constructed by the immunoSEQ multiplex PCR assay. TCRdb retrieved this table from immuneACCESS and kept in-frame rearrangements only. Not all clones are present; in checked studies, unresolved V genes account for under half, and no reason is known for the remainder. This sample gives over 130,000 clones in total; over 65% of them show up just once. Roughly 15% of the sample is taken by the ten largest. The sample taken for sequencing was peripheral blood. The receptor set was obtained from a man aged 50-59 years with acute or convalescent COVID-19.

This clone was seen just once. CDR3 sequence: CASCRSITDTQYF. The CDR3 coding sequence is TGTGCCAGCTGTCGGTCCATCACAGATACGCAGTATTTT. This chain links TRBV19 with TRBJ2-3; D gene unclear. This CDR3 is 13 amino acids long. Germline CDR1 is LNHDA and CDR2 is SQIVND (reference sequence). Trimming took 9 bases from V and 2 from J, leaving 12 bases between them.

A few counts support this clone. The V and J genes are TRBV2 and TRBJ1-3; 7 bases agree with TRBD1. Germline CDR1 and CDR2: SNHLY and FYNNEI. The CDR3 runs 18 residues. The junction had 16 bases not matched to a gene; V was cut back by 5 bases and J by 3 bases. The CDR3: CASSPSRTQGLLGNTIYF. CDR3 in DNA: TGTGCCAGCAGTCCCTCGCGGACACAGGGGCTCCTTGGAAACACCATATATTTT.

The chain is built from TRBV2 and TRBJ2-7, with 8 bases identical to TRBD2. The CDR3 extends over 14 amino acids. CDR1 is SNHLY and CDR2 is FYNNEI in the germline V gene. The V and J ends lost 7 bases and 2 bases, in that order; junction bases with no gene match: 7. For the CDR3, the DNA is TGTGCCAGCAACCGTGGCGGGGGGCCCTACGAGCAGTACTTC. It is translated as CASNRGGGPYEQYF.

CDR3 protein: CASRERSTDTQYF. For the CDR3, the DNA is TGTGCCAGCAGGGAGAGGAGCACAGATACGCAGTATTTT. This chain connects TRBV27 to TRBJ2-3; D unresolved. The germline gives CDR1 MNHEY, CDR2 SMNVEV (reference sequence). There are 13 residues in the CDR3. The germline V and J ends were trimmed by 6 bases and 0 bases, with 7 bases remaining between them.

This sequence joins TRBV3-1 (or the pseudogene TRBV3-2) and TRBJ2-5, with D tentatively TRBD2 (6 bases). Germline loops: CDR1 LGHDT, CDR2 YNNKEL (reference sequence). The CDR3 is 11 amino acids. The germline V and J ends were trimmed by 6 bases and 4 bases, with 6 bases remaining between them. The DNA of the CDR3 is TGTGCCAGCAGGGGAGGAGAGACCCAGTACTTC. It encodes CASRGGETQYF.

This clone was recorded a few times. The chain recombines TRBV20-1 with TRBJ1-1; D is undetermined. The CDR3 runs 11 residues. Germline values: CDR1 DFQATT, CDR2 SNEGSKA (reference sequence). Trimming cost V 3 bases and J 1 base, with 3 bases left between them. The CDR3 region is CSASRNTEAFF. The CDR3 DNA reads TGCAGTGCTAGCAGGAACACTGAAGCTTTCTTT.

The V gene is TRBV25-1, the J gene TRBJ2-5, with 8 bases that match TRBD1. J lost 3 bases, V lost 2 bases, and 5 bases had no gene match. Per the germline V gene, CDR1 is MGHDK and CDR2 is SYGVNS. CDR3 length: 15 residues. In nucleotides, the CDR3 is TGTGCCAGCAGTGAACCGGACAGGGAAGAAGAGACCCAGTACTTC. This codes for CASSEPDREEETQYF.

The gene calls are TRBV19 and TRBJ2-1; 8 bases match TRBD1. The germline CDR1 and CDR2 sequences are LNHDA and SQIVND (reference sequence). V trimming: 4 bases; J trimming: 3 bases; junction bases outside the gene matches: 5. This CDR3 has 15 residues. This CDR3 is CASSTDRENYNEQFF. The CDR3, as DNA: TGTGCCAGTAGTACGGACAGGGAGAACTACAATGAGCAGTTCTTC. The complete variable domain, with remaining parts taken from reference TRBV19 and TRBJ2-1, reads DGGITQSPKYLFRKEGQNVTLSCEQNLNHDAMYWYRQDPGQGLRLIYYSQIVNDFQKGDIAEGYSVSREKKESFPLTVTSAQKNPTAFYLCASSTDRENYNEQFFGPGTRLTVL.

The CDR3 reads CASNLGGAMNTEAFF. CDR3 in DNA: TGTGCCAGCAACCTAGGGGGCGCCATGAACACTGAAGCTTTCTTT. The V gene is TRBV5-4, the J gene TRBJ1-1, with 7 bases aligning to TRBD1. After removal of 6 bases from V and 0 bases from J, the junction contained 8 bases not matched to a gene. Germline values: CDR1 SGHNT, CDR2 YYREEE (reference sequence). CDR3 length equals 15 residues.

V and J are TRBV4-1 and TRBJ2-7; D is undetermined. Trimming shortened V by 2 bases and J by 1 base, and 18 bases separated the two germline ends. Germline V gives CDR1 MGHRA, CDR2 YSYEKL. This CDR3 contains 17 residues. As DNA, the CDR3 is TGCGCCAGCAGCCAAACTTGGGCAGGCGATTTGTCCTACGAGCAGTACTTC. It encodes CASSQTWAGDLSYEQYF.

Written as DNA, the CDR3 is TGTGCCAGCAGCTTGTTTCCGGGAGAGACCCAGTACTTC. Encoded protein: CASSLFPGETQYF. The chain recombines TRBV5-4 with TRBJ2-5; D unresolved. Trimming removed 1 base from V and 4 bases from J, with 8 bases in between. The CDR3 covers 13 residues. Germline assignment: CDR1 SGHNT and CDR2 YYREEE (reference sequence).

The CDR3 sequence: CASSSGQGLEQPQHF. DNA of the CDR3: TGTGCCAGCAGCTCGGGACAGGGGCTCGAACAGCCCCAGCATTTT. This sequence joins TRBV5-8 and TRBJ1-5, with TRBD1 identical over 10 bases. The V and J ends lost 3 bases and 7 bases, in that order; junction bases with no gene match: 7. The CDR3 extends over 15 amino acids. Germline V lookup: CDR1 SGHTS, CDR2 YDEGEE. The full variable domain, in which reference TRBV5-8 and TRBJ1-5 provide the parts outside the CDR3, is EAGVTQSPTHLIKTRGQQATLRCSPISGHTSVYWYQQALGLGLQFLLWYDEGEERNRGNFPPRFSGRQFPNYSSELNVNALELEDSALYLCASSSGQGLEQPQHFGDGTRLSIL.

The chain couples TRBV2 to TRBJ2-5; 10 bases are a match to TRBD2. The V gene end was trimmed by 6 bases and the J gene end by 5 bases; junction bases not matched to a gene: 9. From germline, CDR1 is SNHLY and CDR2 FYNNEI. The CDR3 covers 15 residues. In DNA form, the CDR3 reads TGTGCCAGCAGCGAGCGGGGGGGCCGGCGGGAGACCCAGTACTTC. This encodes CASSERGGRRETQYF.

The CDR3 region has the DNA TGTGCCAGCTCACCATCACAGGCGGGGTCCCGTACCCAGAACACTGAAGCTTTCTTT. Its translation is CASSPSQAGSRTQNTEAFF. V gene TRBV18 combines with J gene TRBJ1-1, with D tentatively TRBD1 (5 bases). The length of the CDR3 is 19 residues. V lost 2 bases to trimming and J lost 1 base, with 23 bases between them. Germline CDR1 and CDR2: KGHSH and LQKENI.

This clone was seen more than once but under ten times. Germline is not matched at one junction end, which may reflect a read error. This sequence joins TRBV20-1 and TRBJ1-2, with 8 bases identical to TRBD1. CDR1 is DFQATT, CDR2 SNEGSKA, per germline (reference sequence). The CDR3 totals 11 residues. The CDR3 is CSAVTGQGSPF. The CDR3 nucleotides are TGCAGTGCCGTCACAGGACAGGGAAGCCCCTTC.

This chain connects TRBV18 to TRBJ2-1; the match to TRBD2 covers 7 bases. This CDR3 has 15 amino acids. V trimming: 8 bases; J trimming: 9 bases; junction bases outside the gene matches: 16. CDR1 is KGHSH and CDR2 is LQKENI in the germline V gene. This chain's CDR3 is CASPPGTSELGEQFF. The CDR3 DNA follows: TGTGCCAGCCCCCCGGGAACTAGCGAGTTAGGTGAGCAGTTCTTC.

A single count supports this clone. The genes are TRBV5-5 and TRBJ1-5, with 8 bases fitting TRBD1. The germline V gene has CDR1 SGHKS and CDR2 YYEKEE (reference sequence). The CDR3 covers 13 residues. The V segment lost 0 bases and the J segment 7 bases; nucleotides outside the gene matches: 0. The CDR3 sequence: CASSLGQGQPQHF. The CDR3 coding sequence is TGTGCCAGCAGCTTGGGACAGGGGCAGCCCCAGCATTTT.

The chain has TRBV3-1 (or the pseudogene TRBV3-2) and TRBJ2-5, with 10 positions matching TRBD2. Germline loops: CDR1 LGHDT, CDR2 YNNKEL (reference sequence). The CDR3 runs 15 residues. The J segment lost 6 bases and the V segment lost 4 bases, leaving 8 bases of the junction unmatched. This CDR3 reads CASSLSLAGGQTQYF. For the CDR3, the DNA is TGTGCCAGCAGCCTCTCTTTAGCGGGGGGTCAGACCCAGTACTTC.

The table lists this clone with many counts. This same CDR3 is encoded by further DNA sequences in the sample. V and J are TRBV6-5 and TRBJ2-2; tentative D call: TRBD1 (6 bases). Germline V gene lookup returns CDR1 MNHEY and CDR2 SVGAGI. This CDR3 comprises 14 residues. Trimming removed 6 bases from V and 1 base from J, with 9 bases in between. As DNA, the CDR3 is TGTGCCAGCAGCCGACAGGTGAACACCGGGGAGCTGTTTTTT. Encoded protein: CASSRQVNTGELFF.

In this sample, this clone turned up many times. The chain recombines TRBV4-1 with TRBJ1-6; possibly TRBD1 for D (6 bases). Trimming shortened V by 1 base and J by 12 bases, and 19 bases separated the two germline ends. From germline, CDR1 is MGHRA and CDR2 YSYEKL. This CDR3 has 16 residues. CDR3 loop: CASSQGAARGPLPLHF. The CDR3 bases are TGCGCCAGCAGCCAAGGCGCTGCCAGGGGCCCATTACCCCTCCACTTT.